The rows below give T cell receptor beta chains drawn from one sample of a study of blood T cell repertoires in COVID-19. TCRdb's copy holds only in-frame clones and misses some; the assay was immunoSEQ multiplex PCR. This sample has some 240,000 clones; nearly 90% occur once, and the top ten carry 4% to 5%. The material sequenced was peripheral blood. Receptors were obtained from a middle-aged woman who had recovered from COVID-19. CDR3s include the opening cysteine and the closing phenylalanine or tryptophan. Fields, in order: V gene, D gene, clone size, J gene, CDR3 DNA, CDR3 protein. D genes are given only for firm matches. Size is omitted from some rows. Given values are once, few, many or a class for expanded clones.

>TRBV5-1|TRBD2|.|TRBJ2-1
TGCGCCAGCAGCCCACCGGGGACTAGCGGGAGGTACAATGAGCAGTTCTTC
CASSPPGTSGRYNEQFF
>TRBV2|TRBD1|.|TRBJ1-1
TGTGCCAGCAGCCCCTTCGACAGGGGTGAAGCTTTCTTT
CASSPFDRGEAFF
>TRBV9|.|.|TRBJ2-1
TGTGCCAGCAGCCCTAGTCGCGGTGAGCAGTTCTTC
CASSPSRGEQFF
>TRBV5-6|.|.|TRBJ2-2
TGTGCCAGCAGCCTACGCGGGGAGCTGTTTTTT
CASSLRGELFF
>TRBV18|.|.|TRBJ1-1
TGTGCCAGCTCGCTCCAGGAGAACACTGAAGCTTTCTTT
CASSLQENTEAFF
>TRBV6-5|.|.|TRBJ1-2
TGTGCCAGCAGTTACTCGTACAGACAGGACTATGGCTACACCTTC
CASSYSYRQDYGYTF
>TRBV27|.|once|TRBJ2-7
TGTGCCAGCAGTCTCGGGAACTCCTACGAGCAGTACTTC
CASSLGNSYEQYF
>TRBV9|.|.|TRBJ2-1
TGTGCCAGCAGCGGGAGCGGCCTTGAGCAGTTCTTC
CASSGSGLEQFF
>TRBV6-5|.|.|TRBJ1-1
TGTGCCAGCAAAGGGGCTCGGACAGAGAACACTGAAGCTTTCTTT
CASKGARTENTEAFF
>TRBV19|TRBD1|.|TRBJ1-2
TGTGCCAGTAGTATAGATCCGGCCAGGGGGAAAGGCTACACCTTC
CASSIDPARGKGYTF
>TRBV5-5|.|once|TRBJ1-2
TGTGCCAGCAGCTTCATAGAAAACTATTACTATGGCTACACCTTC
CASSFIENYYYGYTF
>TRBV7-6|TRBD2|.|TRBJ2-5
TGTGCCAGCAGCCAGCGGGAGCGGGAGACCCAGTACTTC
CASSQRERETQYF
>TRBV12-2|.|.|TRBJ2-1
TGTGCAAGTCGTTTCCGTAGCGGGAGTTCCTACAATGAGCAGTTCTTC
CASRFRSGSSYNEQFF
>TRBV5-6|TRBD2|.|TRBJ2-1
TGTGCCAGCAGCTTGATGCAGCTAGCGGTCTACAATGAGCAGTTCTTC
CASSLMQLAVYNEQFF
>TRBV27|TRBD1|.|TRBJ1-6
TGTGCCAGCAGTATTCTCCGGGACAGAAGTAATTCACCCCTCCACTTT
CASSILRDRSNSPLHF
>TRBV5-6|TRBD1|once|TRBJ2-1
TGTGCCAGCAGCTTTACTGGGACAGCTTCCTACAATGAGCAGTTCTTC
CASSFTGTASYNEQFF
>TRBV27|.|.|TRBJ2-1
TGTGCCAGCAGTTTGTACAGCTACAATGAGCAGTTCTTC
CASSLYSYNEQFF
>TRBV6-5|.|.|TRBJ1-1
TGTGCCAGCAGTTACTCCCGGGTCCCGGGCACTGAAGCTTTCTTT
CASSYSRVPGTEAFF
>TRBV12-3/TRBV12-4|.|few|TRBJ1-5
TGTGCCAGCGGCGACGGGGGCAATCAGCCCCAGCATTTT
CASGDGGNQPQHF
>TRBV7-9|.|.|TRBJ1-2
TGTGCCAGCAGCCCCCAGGGTTATAATACTGGCTACACCTTC
CASSPQGYNTGYTF
>TRBV19|.|.|TRBJ2-3
TGTGCCAGTAGTATCAGCAGGGGCGCCCCAGATACGCAGTATTTT
CASSISRGAPDTQYF
>TRBV3-1/TRBV3-2|.|.|TRBJ1-2
TGTGCCAGCAGCGGAGGGGGGGAACTATATGGCTACACCTTC
CASSGGGELYGYTF
>TRBV4-1|.|.|TRBJ1-1
TGCGCCAGCAGCCAACCTTACAGAAGGAACACTGAAGCTTTCTTT
CASSQPYRRNTEAFF
>TRBV9|.|.|TRBJ2-2
TGTGCCAGCAGCGTAGTTTCGAGAACGAACACCGGGGAGCTGTTTTTT
CASSVVSRTNTGELFF
>TRBV30|.|.|TRBJ1-3
TGTGCCTGGAGCGCGGACTTTAACTCTGGAAACACCATATATTTT
CAWSADFNSGNTIYF
>TRBV5-8|.|.|TRBJ2-1
TGTGCCAGCAGCTTGGCCGTAGCTCCTAGCTCCTACAATGAGCAGTTCTTC
CASSLAVAPSSYNEQFF
>TRBV10-1|TRBD2|once|TRBJ2-3
TGCGCCAGCAGGCCTGGACTAGCGGGGGGCGGTACGCAGTATTTT
CASRPGLAGGGTQYF
>TRBV19|.|.|TRBJ1-1
TGTGCCAGTAGTTTCACCTCGGACAGGAACACTGAAGCTTTCTTT
CASSFTSDRNTEAFF
>TRBV5-1|TRBD2|.|TRBJ2-3
TGCGCCAGCAGCTGGGGACTAGCGGGTGTTCGCACAGATACGCAGTATTTT
CASSWGLAGVRTDTQYF
>TRBV10-3|.|.|TRBJ2-3
TGTGCCATCAGTGATTCCCAAGCACTAGGCACAGATACGCAGTATTTT
CAISDSQALGTDTQYF
>TRBV6-5|.|.|TRBJ1-6
TGTGCCAGCAGTTCTATAACCTATAATTCACCCCTCCACTTT
CASSSITYNSPLHF
>TRBV9|.|.|TRBJ2-3
TGTGCCAGCCACACCGGGAGCCACACAGATACGCAGTATTTT
CASHTGSHTDTQYF
>TRBV15|.|.|TRBJ1-2
TGTGCCACCAGCAGAGATACAGCAGCTAACTATGGCTACACCTTC
CATSRDTAANYGYTF
>TRBV19|TRBD2|.|TRBJ2-1
TGTGCCAGTAGCCCGACTAGCGGGGGAGACTCCTACAATGAGCAGTTCTTC
CASSPTSGGDSYNEQFF
>TRBV9|.|.|TRBJ1-6
TGTGCCAGCAGCGTAGATGGGGGAGGGAATTCACCCCTCCACTTT
CASSVDGGGNSPLHF
>TRBV7-2|TRBD2|.|TRBJ2-1
TGTGCCAGCAGCTTAGCGGGGACTAGTAAATCCAATGAGCAGTTCTTC
CASSLAGTSKSNEQFF
>TRBV11-3|.|.|TRBJ2-3
TGTGCCAGCAGCTTTCCCGGGGAGGATACGCAGTATTTT
CASSFPGEDTQYF
>TRBV19|.|.|TRBJ1-2
TGTGCCAGTACCCAACTACAGGGCGGTGGCGGCTACACCTTC
CASTQLQGGGGYTF
>TRBV19|.|.|TRBJ1-4
TGTGCCAGTAGTATTCCGGGGGGCACTAATGAAAAACTGTTTTTT
CASSIPGGTNEKLFF
>TRBV10-1|.|few|TRBJ2-2
TGCGCCAGCAGGGACAGCGGGAACACCGGGGAGCTGTTTTTT
CASRDSGNTGELFF
>TRBV7-9|TRBD2|.|TRBJ2-1
TGTGCCAGCAGCTTATTGGTCGGGACTAGCGGAGGAGGGTACAATGAGCAGTTCTTC
CASSLLVGTSGGGYNEQFF
>TRBV6-2/TRBV6-3|.|.|TRBJ1-2
TGTGCCAGCACCCCCGGCGGGGCCCACACCTTC
CASTPGGAHTF
>TRBV15|.|.|TRBJ2-1
TGTGCCACCAGTTCCCTTTCCCAGGGTCCCTACAATGAGCAGTTCTTC
CATSSLSQGPYNEQFF